These 22 T cell receptor beta chains originate from one sample sequenced in a study of identical twins (TCRdb year 2016). Preparation of the library involved 5' RACE. The run used an Illumina HiSeq 2000. TCRdb's own reprocessing of the public reads used fastp at Q25 and MiXCR and kept productive beta chains. Under each unique CDR3 protein, matching rows form one entry showing the most common genes and DNA. Across this sample there are about 520,000 distinct CDR3 sequences, with around 20% seen only once. The top ten clones comprise around 0.91% of the sample. The same data also contributed to another study, on T cells expressing NK-cell markers.

The specimen sequenced was CD4+ T cells sorted from blood. These receptors all come from a woman aged 18-30 years in good health.

In this sample, this clonotype turned up a few times. The CDR3 loop is CASSQDPTSGMNEQYF. The CDR3 DNA follows: TGCGCCAGCAGCCAAGATCCGACTAGCGGGATGAACGAGCAGTACTTC. The gene calls are TRBV4-3 and TRBJ2-7; 11 bases agree with TRBD2. This CDR3 comprises 16 residues. Trimming cost V 0 bases and J 5 bases; bases outside gene matches: 6. Germline V gene lookup returns CDR1 LGHNA and CDR2 YSLEER.

CDR3: CSVKSGRDETQYF. The DNA of the CDR3 is TGCAGCGTTAAGAGCGGGAGGGATGAGACCCAGTACTTC. The chain has TRBV29-1 and TRBJ2-5; TRBD2 matches 10 bases. The CDR3 sequence is 13 residues long. CDR1 is SQVTM and CDR2 is ANQGSEA in the germline V gene. Trimming took 5 bases from V and 5 from J; bases not matched to a gene: 5.

The rearrangement joins TRBV20-1 to TRBJ2-1, with D tentatively TRBD2 (6 bases). The germline V gene encodes CDR1 DFQATT and CDR2 SNEGSKA (reference sequence). V dropped 1 base and J dropped 3 bases, with 10 bases sitting between them. CDR3 size: 14 residues. The CDR3 spells CSARAGSYYNEQFF. The CDR3 DNA is TGCAGTGCTAGAGCCGGGAGCTACTACAATGAGCAGTTCTTC.

This clonotype was picked up a small number of times. V gene TRBV9 combines with J gene TRBJ2-3; no reliable D call. V was clipped by 2 bases and J by 2 bases, with 12 bases between them. This CDR3 is 15 amino acids long. The germline V gene encodes CDR1 SGDLS and CDR2 YYNGEE. This CDR3 is CASSVVPGATDTQYF. The CDR3 nucleotides read TGTGCCAGCAGCGTTGTTCCTGGAGCCACAGATACGCAGTATTTT.

The gene calls are TRBV29-1 and TRBJ1-2, with 9 bases that match TRBD1. Looked up from germline, CDR1 is SQVTM and CDR2 is ANQGSEA. This CDR3 is built from 14 residues. Trimming took 7 bases from V and 6 from J; bases not matched to a gene: 12. This CDR3 reads CSADRGTGGNGYTF. For the CDR3, the DNA is TGCAGCGCCGATCGAGGAACAGGGGGCAATGGCTACACCTTC.

The chain links TRBV5-1 to TRBJ2-7, with 7 positions matching TRBD1. The CDR3 is 14 residues long. Trimming at V came to 5 bases and at J to 2 bases, leaving 7 bases not matched to a gene. Germline V CDR1 and CDR2: SGHRS, YFSETQ. The CDR3 nucleotides are TGCGCCAGCAGACCTCTCACAGGGGCCTACGAGCAGTACTTC. Its translation is CASRPLTGAYEQYF.

The chain combines TRBV20-1 with TRBJ2-3; TRBD2 aligns across 7 bases. V trimming: 6 bases; J trimming: 6 bases; junction bases outside the gene matches: 9. Per germline, CDR1 DFQATT and CDR2 SNEGSKA (reference sequence). CDR3 size: 13 residues. The CDR3 DNA reads TGCAGTGCCTCGAGACTAGCCCTCGATACGCAGTATTTT. The encoded protein is CSASRLALDTQYF.

There are many counts of this clonotype. The CDR3, as DNA: TGTGCCAGCAGTCTACTAGCGAACACCGGGGAGCTGTTTTTT. Translation gives CASSLLANTGELFF. The V and J genes are TRBV7-2 and TRBJ2-2, with a weak D call TRBD2 (5 bases). The V gene's germline CDR1 is SGHTA and CDR2 FQGNSA. Trimming left V 6 bases short and J 0 bases short, with 8 bases between. The CDR3 contains 14 residues.

A word on this clonotype: The junction differs from germline at one of its ends, possibly a read error. This rearrangement joins TRBV6-5 to TRBJ2-3; 8 bases are shared with TRBD1. Germline assignment: CDR1 MNHEY and CDR2 SVGAGI. CDR3 length: 17 residues. CDR3 DNA sequence: TGTGCCAGCAGTAACTCCCGGACAGGGTGGGTCACAGATACGCAGTATTTT. The encoded protein is CASSNSRTGWVTDTQYF.

This clonotype has a single count. The chain is built from TRBV7-2 and TRBJ1-3; possible D gene TRBD1, 6 bases. This CDR3 has 15 residues. V lost 6 bases, J lost 0 bases, and 12 bases lay in between. The germline CDR1 and CDR2 sequences are SGHTA and FQGNSA. CDR3 in DNA: TGTGCCAGCAGTTCTCGAGGGGGCTCTGGAAACACCATATATTTT. It codes for CASSSRGGSGNTIYF.

This chain joins TRBV19 and TRBJ2-1; the D call may be TRBD1 or TRBD2 (5 bases each). Per germline, CDR1 LNHDA and CDR2 SQIVND (reference sequence). This CDR3 has 14 residues. The V and J ends lost 7 bases and 8 bases respectively, with 18 bases between them. CDR3 bases: TGTGCCAGTAATTCCTTGGACCGGGGCCATGAGCAGTTCTTC. Protein product: CASNSLDRGHEQFF.

This clonotype was seen more than once but under ten times. The chain combines TRBV20-1 with TRBJ2-1; perhaps D is TRBD1 or TRBD2 (5 bases each). CDR3 length: 13 amino acids. V lost 3 bases to trimming and J lost 8 bases, with 14 bases between them. The germline gives CDR1 DFQATT, CDR2 SNEGSKA (reference sequence). CDR3 residues: CSASLGTADEQFF. CDR3 in DNA: TGCAGTGCTAGTCTGGGGACGGCGGATGAGCAGTTCTTC.

The table lists this clonotype with a few counts. The V gene is TRBV7-2, the J gene TRBJ2-7; D gene unclear. Between the trimmed V and J ends, which lost 1 base and 9 bases, there was a span of 13 bases. CDR3 length equals 13 residues. Germline V CDR1 and CDR2: SGHTA, FQGNSA. This chain's CDR3 is CASSLEPVGGQYF. The CDR3 nucleotides read TGTGCCAGCAGCTTAGAACCGGTTGGTGGGCAGTACTTC.

The rearrangement joins TRBV6-1 to TRBJ2-5; 10 nucleotides agree with TRBD1. The CDR3 length is 14 residues. Losses at the gene ends were 4 bases for V and 9 bases for J; bases not matched to a gene: 8. From germline, CDR1 is MNHNS and CDR2 SASEGT. Here the CDR3 DNA reads TGTGCCAGCAGTGGGGACAGGGGTGGATTGTCCCAGTACTTC. As protein: CASSGDRGGLSQYF.

This clonotype has more than one count but fewer than ten. This sequence joins TRBV12-3 or TRBV12-4 and TRBJ1-5; D remains unclear. Trimming removed 4 bases from V and 5 bases from J, with 15 bases in between. The CDR3 runs to 15 residues. The CDR3 DNA reads as TGTGCCAGCAGTTCAACGGACGGAAGATATCAGCCCCAGCATTTT. Its translation is CASSSTDGRYQPQHF.

V gene TRBV12-3 or TRBV12-4 combines with J gene TRBJ1-1; D remains ambiguous. Trimming left V 8 bases short and J 5 bases short, with 9 bases between. This CDR3 is 11 amino acids long. In nucleotides, the CDR3 is TGTGCCAGCCGAAAGCGGACTGAAGCTTTCTTT. Residues: CASRKRTEAFF.

This clonotype was counted between two and nine times. J is TRBJ2-3 and V is TRBV6-1; tentative D call: TRBD2 (6 bases). In germline, CDR1 is MNHNS, CDR2 SASEGT. The CDR3 contains 13 residues. Deletions cut 6 bases from V and 6 bases from J, with 13 bases between. CDR3: CASSIPGSDTQYF. In DNA form, the CDR3 reads TGTGCCAGCAGCATCCCCGGGAGTGATACGCAGTATTTT.

The chain has TRBV20-1 and TRBJ2-7, with 7 nucleotides matching TRBD2. The CDR3 spans 15 residues. With V trimmed by 6 bases and J by 0 bases, 11 bases remained unmatched. CDR1 and CDR2 (germline): DFQATT, SNEGSKA (reference sequence). The CDR3 loop reads CSAIDTAGSSYEQYF. CDR3 sequence (DNA): TGCAGTGCCATAGATACAGCGGGGTCCTCCTACGAGCAGTACTTC.

This chain connects TRBV11-2 to TRBJ2-5; TRBD1 or TRBD2 may be the D gene (5 bases each). The germline V and J ends were trimmed by 3 bases and 5 bases, with 13 bases remaining between them. Germline V lookup: CDR1 SGHAT, CDR2 FQNNGV. This CDR3 contains 14 residues. The CDR3 DNA reads as TGTGCCAGCAGCTTGGGACGTTCCACGGAGACCCAGTACTTC. It is translated as CASSLGRSTETQYF.

The chain combines TRBV5-1 with TRBJ2-2; 7 bases agree with TRBD1. This CDR3 is 15 amino acids long. CDR1 and CDR2 (germline): SGHRS, YFSETQ. With V trimmed by 4 bases and J by 2 bases, 5 bases remained unmatched. The CDR3 is CASSPGTVNTGELFF. CDR3 nucleotide sequence: TGCGCCAGCAGCCCGGGGACAGTAAACACCGGGGAGCTGTTTTTT.

The J gene is TRBJ1-3, the V gene TRBV20-1; no reliable D call. Germline CDR1 and CDR2: DFQATT and SNEGSKA (reference sequence). This CDR3 has 12 residues. V was pared by 5 bases and J by 4 bases, with 9 bases between. The CDR3 DNA reads as TGCAGTGCTCTGAATAGAGGAAACACCATATATTTT. Its protein is CSALNRGNTIYF.

This clonotype was seen repeatedly, ten times or more. The chain's CDR3 is CASSSGLSRAHEQFF. Here the CDR3 DNA reads TGTGCCAGCAGTTCCGGACTTAGCAGAGCCCATGAGCAGTTCTTC. This chain uses TRBV7-2 with TRBJ2-1; perhaps TRBD2 as D (5 bases). Germline loops: CDR1 SGHTA, CDR2 FQGNSA. The CDR3 runs to 15 residues. Trimming cost V 6 bases and J 8 bases, with 20 bases left between them.